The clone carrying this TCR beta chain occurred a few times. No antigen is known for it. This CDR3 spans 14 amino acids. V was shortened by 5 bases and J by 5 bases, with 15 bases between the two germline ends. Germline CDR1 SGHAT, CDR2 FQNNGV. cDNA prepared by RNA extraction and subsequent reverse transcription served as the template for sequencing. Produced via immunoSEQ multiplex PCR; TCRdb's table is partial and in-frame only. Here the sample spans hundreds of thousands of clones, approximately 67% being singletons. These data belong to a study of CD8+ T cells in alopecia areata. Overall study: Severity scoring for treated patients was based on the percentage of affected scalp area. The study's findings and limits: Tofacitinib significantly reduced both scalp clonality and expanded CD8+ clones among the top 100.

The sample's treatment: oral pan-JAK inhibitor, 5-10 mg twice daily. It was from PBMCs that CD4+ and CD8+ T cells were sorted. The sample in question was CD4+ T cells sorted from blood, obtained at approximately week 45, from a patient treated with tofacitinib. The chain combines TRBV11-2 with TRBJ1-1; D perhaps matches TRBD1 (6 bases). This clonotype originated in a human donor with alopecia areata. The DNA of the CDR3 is TGTGCCAGCAGCGTCTTGGGGGCACGGACTGAAGCTTTCTTT. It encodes CASSVLGARTEAFF. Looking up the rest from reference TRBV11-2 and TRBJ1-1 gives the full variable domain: EAGVAQSPRYKIIEKRQSVAFWCNPISGHATLYWYQQILGQGPKLLIQFQNNGVVDDSQLPKDRFSAERLKGVDSTLKIQPAKLEDSAVYLCASSVLGARTEAFFGQGTRLTVV.